A single sample gave rise to the 19 T cell receptor beta chains below, sequenced in a study of human T cells and chemical hapten exposure. Described time point: patch test 1, 2 weeks after DPC sensitization. The treatment denotes: therapeutic diphenylcyclopropenone sensitization with weekly scalp DPC. TCRdb analysed the RACE reads with MiXCR anew, one entry per CDR3 protein. The repertoire holds approximately 110,000 distinct CDR3 sequences, 9.5% to 12% seen once, with under 4.5% in the top ten. Sequencing used whole blood, obtained in connection with sensitization to the hapten diphenylcyclopropenone (DPC). The origin of the receptors is a woman aged 40-49 years with alopecia areata. Some clones in this sample may be carry-over from other donors' samples.

The genes are TRBV11-2 and TRBJ2-2; D remains ambiguous. Germline assignment: CDR1 SGHAT and CDR2 FQNNGV. The length of the CDR3 is 12 residues. Trimming left V 2 bases short and J 6 bases short, with 4 bases between. The CDR3 sequence is CASSLISGELFF. The CDR3 DNA is TGTGCCAGCAGCTTAATATCCGGGGAGCTGTTTTTT.

There are a few counts of this clonotype. This sequence joins TRBV9 and TRBJ2-7; 9 bases fit TRBD1. The CDR3 consists of 15 residues. Germline V gene data show CDR1 as SGDLS and CDR2 as YYNGEE. J gave up 5 bases and V 0 bases, and 6 bases lay outside the gene matches. CDR3 protein: CASSVDGDRVDEQYF. CDR3 bases: TGTGCCAGCAGCGTAGACGGGGACAGGGTGGACGAGCAGTACTTC.

This clonotype was counted many times. The chain has TRBV3-1 and TRBJ1-2, with a tentative D call TRBD1 (5 bases). Per germline, CDR1 LGHDT and CDR2 YNNKEL (reference sequence). This CDR3 spans 15 amino acids. Trimming removed 5 bases from V and 2 bases from J, with 15 bases in between. CDR3 bases: TGTGCCAGCAGCAAGGGGATGGTGGAGAACTATGGCTACACCTTC. Protein product: CASSKGMVENYGYTF.

This chain uses TRBV15 with TRBJ2-1; D ambiguous. Germline assignment: CDR1 LNHNV and CDR2 YYDKDF (reference sequence). CDR3 length: 12 amino acids. The V gene lost 1 base and the J gene lost 10 bases, with 8 bases spanning the gap. The CDR3 sequence: CATSRGRAEQFF. As DNA, the CDR3 is TGTGCCACCAGCAGAGGGAGAGCGGAGCAGTTCTTC.

At least ten counts were recorded for this clonotype. The chain recombines TRBV4-3 with TRBJ2-4; D call uncertain. Germline V gives CDR1 LGHNA, CDR2 YSLEER. V lost 0 bases and J lost 5, with 11 bases in between. This CDR3 is 15 amino acids long. CDR3 sequence (DNA): TGCGCCAGCAGCCAAGATCGTGGACGGGAAAACATTCAGTACTTC. This codes for CASSQDRGRENIQYF.

This clonotype was recorded a few times. This rearrangement joins TRBV6-2 or TRBV6-3 to TRBJ2-3; 13 bases map to TRBD2. With 7 bases clipped from V and 9 bases from J, the junction kept 7 bases outside the gene matches. CDR3 size: 14 residues. The V gene's germline CDR1 is MNHEY and CDR2 SVGEGT. The CDR3 is CASTKGLAGLTQYF. Written as DNA, the CDR3 is TGTGCCAGCACCAAGGGACTAGCGGGATTGACGCAGTATTTT.

This clonotype was found a few times. The chain recombines TRBV18 with TRBJ1-3, with D perhaps TRBD1 (5 bases). The CDR3 runs 14 residues. CDR1 and CDR2 (germline): KGHSH, LQKENI. Deletions cut 2 bases from V and 3 bases from J, with 8 bases between. Written as DNA, the CDR3 is TGTGCCAGCTCACCAGATACAGGTGGAAACACCATATATTTT. Translated, it gives CASSPDTGGNTIYF.

This clonotype was seen many times. V is TRBV7-2 and J is TRBJ2-1; TRBD2 agrees at 8 bases. The germline gives CDR1 SGHTA, CDR2 FQGNSA. The length of the CDR3 is 11 residues. The J segment lost 10 bases and the V segment lost 8 bases, leaving 4 bases of the junction unmatched. The chain's CDR3 is CASFRGGEQFF. The CDR3 bases are TGTGCCAGCTTCCGGGGGGGCGAGCAGTTCTTC.

The table lists this clonotype with many counts. The chain recombines TRBV7-2 with TRBJ2-5; 7 bases agree with TRBD2. The CDR3 is made up of 16 amino acids. Losses at the gene ends were 5 bases for V and 2 bases for J; bases not matched to a gene: 11. Looked up from germline, CDR1 is SGHTA and CDR2 is FQGNSA. CDR3 loop: CASSPTQPGLQETQYF. The CDR3 DNA is TGTGCCAGCAGCCCTACGCAACCGGGACTACAAGAGACCCAGTACTTC.

The chain combines TRBV9 with TRBJ1-4, with a weak D call TRBD1 (5 bases). The germline V and J ends were trimmed by 0 bases and 10 bases, with 22 bases remaining between them. The CDR3 is 17 amino acids. The germline CDR1 and CDR2 sequences are SGDLS and YYNGEE. The CDR3, as DNA: TGTGCCAGCAGCGTAGTCCCCTGGGGACGTCCTACAGGAAAACTGTTTTTT. Amino acid sequence: CASSVVPWGRPTGKLFF.

The chain combines TRBV4-1 with TRBJ1-2, with 8 positions matching TRBD1. V lost 5 bases, J lost 2 bases, and 7 bases stayed unmatched. From germline, CDR1 is MGHRA and CDR2 YSYEKL. The CDR3 length is 15 residues. Written as DNA, the CDR3 is TGCGCCAGCAGCTTTACAGGGGGTGGCAACTATGGCTACACCTTC. Translation gives CASSFTGGGNYGYTF.

This clonotype was detected only a few times. V is TRBV6-6 and J is TRBJ1-5; D possibly corresponds to TRBD1 (6 bases). The CDR3 has 13 amino acids. The germline CDR1 and CDR2 sequences are MNHNY and SVGAGI (reference sequence). V was trimmed by 8 bases and J by 6 bases, leaving 14 bases between them. The CDR3 region is CASRLGGFQPQHF. CDR3 DNA: TGTGCCAGCCGACTAGGGGGTTTTCAGCCCCAGCATTTT.

In its sample, this clonotype ranks as medium-sized. The V and J genes are TRBV4-2 and TRBJ2-2; D call uncertain. The CDR3 sequence is 13 residues long. Per the germline V gene, CDR1 is LGHNA and CDR2 is YNFKEQ. V lost 5 bases to trimming and J lost 6 bases, with 10 bases between them. The CDR3 region is CASSYKAPGELFF. In DNA form, the CDR3 reads TGTGCCAGCAGCTACAAGGCCCCCGGGGAGCTGTTTTTT.

This clonotype showed up many times. The V and J genes are TRBV10-3 and TRBJ1-6; D gene unclear. The V gene lost 0 bases and the J gene lost 7 bases, with 10 bases spanning the gap. The CDR3 covers 15 residues. Germline CDR1 ENHRY, CDR2 SYGVKD. In DNA, the CDR3 is TGTGCCATCAGTGAGTCGAGGGTCAGCAATTCACCCCTCCACTTT. It specifies CAISESRVSNSPLHF.

In its sample, this clonotype was seen a few times. This rearrangement joins TRBV28 to TRBJ1-4; the D is unclear. The CDR3 sequence is 16 residues long. Germline CDR1 reads MDHEN; CDR2 reads SYDVKM. Trimming took 4 bases from V and 4 from J, leaving 16 bases between them. The CDR3: CASSYLIAALNEKLFF. CDR3 nucleotide sequence: TGTGCCAGCAGTTATCTCATTGCAGCCCTTAATGAAAAACTGTTTTTT.

In this sample, this clonotype turned up a few times. V and J are TRBV6-2 or TRBV6-3 and TRBJ2-5, with 10 positions matching TRBD2. CDR1 MNHEY and CDR2 SVGEGT come from the germline V gene. The CDR3 consists of 15 residues. Unmatched junction bases numbered 7, after V lost 0 bases and J lost 9 bases. This CDR3 is CASSYSRLAGVAQYF. The CDR3 DNA reads as TGTGCCAGCAGTTACTCTCGTCTAGCGGGGGTGGCCCAGTACTTC.

This sequence joins TRBV12-3 or TRBV12-4 and TRBJ2-5, with 8 bases fitting TRBD2. This CDR3 comprises 15 residues. Losses at the gene ends were 3 bases for V and 2 bases for J; bases not matched to a gene: 5. The CDR3 is CASSFGPGGQETQYF. CDR3 nucleotide sequence: TGTGCCAGCAGTTTTGGTCCGGGAGGGCAAGAGACCCAGTACTTC.

This clonotype was found many times. The V call is TRBV2, the J call TRBJ2-7; D is uncertain. Germline V gene data show CDR1 as SNHLY and CDR2 as FYNNEI. Trimming cost V 3 bases and J 3 bases, with 9 bases left between them. The CDR3 runs to 13 residues. DNA for the CDR3: TGTGCCAGCAGTGAGACGACCCTCTACGAGCAGTACTTC. Translated, it gives CASSETTLYEQYF.

This clonotype was recorded at least ten times. The J gene is TRBJ2-7, the V gene TRBV27; TRBD2 aligns across 7 bases. Germline V gene lookup returns CDR1 MNHEY and CDR2 SMNVEV (reference sequence). With 3 bases clipped from V and 2 bases from J, the junction kept 7 bases outside the gene matches. The CDR3 is made up of 15 amino acids. CDR3 nucleotide sequence: TGTGCCAGCAGTTTTGAGGCGGGAGTAACCTACGAGCAGTACTTC. This translates into CASSFEAGVTYEQYF.